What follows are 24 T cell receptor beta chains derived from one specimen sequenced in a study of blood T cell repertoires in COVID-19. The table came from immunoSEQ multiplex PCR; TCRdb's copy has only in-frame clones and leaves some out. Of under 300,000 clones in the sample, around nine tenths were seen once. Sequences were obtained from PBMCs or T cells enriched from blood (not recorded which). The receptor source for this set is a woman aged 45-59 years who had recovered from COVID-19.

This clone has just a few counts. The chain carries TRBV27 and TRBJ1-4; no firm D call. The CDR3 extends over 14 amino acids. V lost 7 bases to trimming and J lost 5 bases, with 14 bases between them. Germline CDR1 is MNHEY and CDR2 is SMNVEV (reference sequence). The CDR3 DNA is TGTGCCAGCAAAACTTTCTCGGGGAATGAAAAACTGTTTTTT. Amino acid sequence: CASKTFSGNEKLFF.

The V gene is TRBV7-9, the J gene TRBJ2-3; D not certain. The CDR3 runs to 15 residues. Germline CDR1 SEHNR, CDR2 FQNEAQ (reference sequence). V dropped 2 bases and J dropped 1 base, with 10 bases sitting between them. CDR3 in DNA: TGTGCCAGCAGCTTAAATTTGGCTGGCACAGATACGCAGTATTTT. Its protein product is CASSLNLAGTDTQYF.

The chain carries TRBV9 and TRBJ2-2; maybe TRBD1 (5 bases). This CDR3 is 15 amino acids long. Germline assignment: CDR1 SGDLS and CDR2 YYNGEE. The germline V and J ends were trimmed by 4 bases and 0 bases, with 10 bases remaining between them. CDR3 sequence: CASSSGHPNTGELFF. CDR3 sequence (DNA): TGTGCCAGCAGCTCTGGACACCCGAACACCGGGGAGCTGTTTTTT.

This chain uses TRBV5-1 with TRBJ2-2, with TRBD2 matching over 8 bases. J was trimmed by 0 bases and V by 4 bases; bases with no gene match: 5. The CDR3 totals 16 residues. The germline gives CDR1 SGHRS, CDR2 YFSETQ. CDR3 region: CASSVPGLANTGELFF. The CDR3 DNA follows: TGCGCCAGCAGCGTCCCGGGACTAGCGAACACCGGGGAGCTGTTTTTT. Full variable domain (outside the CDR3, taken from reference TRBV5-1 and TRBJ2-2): KAGVTQTPRYLIKTRGQQVTLSCSPISGHRSVSWYQQTPGQGLQFLFEYFSETQRNKGNFPGRFSGRQFSNSRSEMNVSTLELGDSALYLCASSVPGLANTGELFFGEGSRLTVL.

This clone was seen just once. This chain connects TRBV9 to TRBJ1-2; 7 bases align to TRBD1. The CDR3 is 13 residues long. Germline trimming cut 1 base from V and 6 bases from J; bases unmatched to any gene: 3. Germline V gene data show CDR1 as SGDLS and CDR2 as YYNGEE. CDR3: CASSVQGENGYTF. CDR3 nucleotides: TGTGCCAGCAGCGTACAGGGGGAGAATGGCTACACCTTC.

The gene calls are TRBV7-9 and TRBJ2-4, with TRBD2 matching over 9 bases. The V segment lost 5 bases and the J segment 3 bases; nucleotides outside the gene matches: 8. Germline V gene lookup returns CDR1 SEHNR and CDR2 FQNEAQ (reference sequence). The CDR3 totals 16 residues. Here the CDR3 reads CASSLRGGAGKNIQYF. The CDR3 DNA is TGTGCCAGCAGCCTCCGCGGGGGGGCTGGCAAAAACATTCAGTACTTC.

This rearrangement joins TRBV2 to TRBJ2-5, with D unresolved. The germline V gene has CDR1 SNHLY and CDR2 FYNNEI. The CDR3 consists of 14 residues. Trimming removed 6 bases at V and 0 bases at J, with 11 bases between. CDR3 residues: CASSRTVNQETQYF. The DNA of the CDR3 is TGTGCCAGCAGCCGAACAGTAAACCAAGAGACCCAGTACTTC.

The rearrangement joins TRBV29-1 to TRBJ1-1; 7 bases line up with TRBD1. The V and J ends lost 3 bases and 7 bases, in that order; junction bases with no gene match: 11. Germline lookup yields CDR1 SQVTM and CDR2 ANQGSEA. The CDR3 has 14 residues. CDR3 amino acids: CSVDGVGGGSEAFF. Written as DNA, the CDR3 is TGCAGCGTTGATGGGGTCGGAGGGGGCAGTGAAGCTTTCTTT.

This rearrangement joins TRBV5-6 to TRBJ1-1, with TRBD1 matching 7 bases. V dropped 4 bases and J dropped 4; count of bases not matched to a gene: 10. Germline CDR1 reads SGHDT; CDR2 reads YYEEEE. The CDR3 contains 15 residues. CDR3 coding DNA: TGTGCCAGCAGCCCATCGACAGGGTTCTTCACTGAAGCTTTCTTT. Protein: CASSPSTGFFTEAFF.

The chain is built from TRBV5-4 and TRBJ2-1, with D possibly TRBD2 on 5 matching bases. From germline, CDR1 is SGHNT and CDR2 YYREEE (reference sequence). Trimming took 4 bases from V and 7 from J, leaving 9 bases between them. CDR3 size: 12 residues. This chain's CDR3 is CASSPGENEQFF. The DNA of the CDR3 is TGTGCCAGCAGCCCCGGGGAGAATGAGCAGTTCTTC.

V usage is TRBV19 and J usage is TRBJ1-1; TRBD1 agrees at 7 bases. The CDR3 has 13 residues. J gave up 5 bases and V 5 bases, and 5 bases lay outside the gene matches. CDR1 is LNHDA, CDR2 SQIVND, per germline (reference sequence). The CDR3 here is CASSPGGGTEAFF. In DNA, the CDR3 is TGTGCCAGTAGTCCAGGGGGAGGTACTGAAGCTTTCTTT.

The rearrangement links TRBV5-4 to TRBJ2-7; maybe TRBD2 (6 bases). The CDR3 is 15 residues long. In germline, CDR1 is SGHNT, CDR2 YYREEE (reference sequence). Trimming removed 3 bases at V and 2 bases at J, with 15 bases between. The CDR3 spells CASSSRQRAPYEQYF. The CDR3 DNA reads TGTGCCAGCAGCTCAAGGCAGCGGGCACCCTACGAGCAGTACTTC.

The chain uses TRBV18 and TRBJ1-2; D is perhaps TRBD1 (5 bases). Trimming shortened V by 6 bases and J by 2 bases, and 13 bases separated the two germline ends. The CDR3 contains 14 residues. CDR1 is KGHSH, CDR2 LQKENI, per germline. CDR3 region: CASSSGQSNYGYTF. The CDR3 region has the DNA TGTGCCAGCTCTAGCGGACAATCGAACTATGGCTACACCTTC. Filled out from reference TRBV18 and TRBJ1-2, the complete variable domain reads NAGVMQNPRHLVRRRGQEARLRCSPMKGHSHVYWYRQLPEEGLKFMVYLQKENIIDESGMPKERFSAEFPKEGPSILRIQQVVRGDSAAYFCASSSGQSNYGYTFGSGTRLTVV.

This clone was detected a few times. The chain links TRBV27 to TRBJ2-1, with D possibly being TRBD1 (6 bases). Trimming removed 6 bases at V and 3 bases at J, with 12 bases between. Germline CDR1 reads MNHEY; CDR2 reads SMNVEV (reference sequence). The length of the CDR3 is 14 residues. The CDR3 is CASRIGQFYNEQFF. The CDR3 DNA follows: TGTGCCAGCAGGATAGGACAGTTCTACAATGAGCAGTTCTTC.

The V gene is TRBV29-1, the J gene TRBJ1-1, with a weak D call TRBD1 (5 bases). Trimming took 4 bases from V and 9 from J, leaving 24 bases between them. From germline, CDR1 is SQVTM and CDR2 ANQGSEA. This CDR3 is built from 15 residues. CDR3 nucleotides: TGCAGCGTTGTCACAATGCGGGGGTCTTTAGTGAAAGCTTTCTTT. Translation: CSVVTMRGSLVKAFF.

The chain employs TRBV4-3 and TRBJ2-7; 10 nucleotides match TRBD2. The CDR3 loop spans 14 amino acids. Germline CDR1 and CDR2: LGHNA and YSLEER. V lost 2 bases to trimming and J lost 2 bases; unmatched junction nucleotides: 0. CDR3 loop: CASSQTSGTYEQYF. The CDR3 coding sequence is TGCGCCAGCAGCCAAACTAGCGGGACCTACGAGCAGTACTTC.

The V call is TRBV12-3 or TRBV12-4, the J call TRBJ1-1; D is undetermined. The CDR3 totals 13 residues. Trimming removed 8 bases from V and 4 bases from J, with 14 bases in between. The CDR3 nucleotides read TGTGCCAGCTCCCTTTGGACTTCCACTGAAGCTTTCTTT. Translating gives CASSLWTSTEAFF.

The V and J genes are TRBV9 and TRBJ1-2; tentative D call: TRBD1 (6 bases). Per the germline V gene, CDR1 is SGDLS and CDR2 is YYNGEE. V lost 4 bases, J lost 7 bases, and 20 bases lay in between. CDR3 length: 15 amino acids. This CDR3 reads CASSPNSNRVGGYTF. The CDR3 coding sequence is TGTGCCAGCAGCCCTAACAGCAACAGGGTGGGTGGCTACACCTTC.

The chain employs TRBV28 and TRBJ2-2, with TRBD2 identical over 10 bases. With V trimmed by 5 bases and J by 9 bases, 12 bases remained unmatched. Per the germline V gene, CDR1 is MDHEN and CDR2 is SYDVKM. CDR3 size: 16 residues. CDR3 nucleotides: TGTGCCAGCAGTGCCACCACTAGCGGGACATTCCGGGAGCTGTTTTTT. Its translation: CASSATTSGTFRELFF. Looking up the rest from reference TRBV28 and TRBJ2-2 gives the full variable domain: DVKVTQSSRYLVKRTGEKVFLECVQDMDHENMFWYRQDPGLGLRLIYFSYDVKMKEKGDIPEGYSVSREKKERFSLILESASTNQTSMYLCASSATTSGTFRELFFGEGSRLTVL.

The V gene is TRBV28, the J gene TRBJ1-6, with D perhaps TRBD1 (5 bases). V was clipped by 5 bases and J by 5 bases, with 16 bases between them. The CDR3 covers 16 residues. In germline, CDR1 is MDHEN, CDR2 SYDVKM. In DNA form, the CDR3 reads TGTGCCAGCAGTCCCGACAGTTGGGGTCATAATTCACCCCTCCACTTT. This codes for CASSPDSWGHNSPLHF.

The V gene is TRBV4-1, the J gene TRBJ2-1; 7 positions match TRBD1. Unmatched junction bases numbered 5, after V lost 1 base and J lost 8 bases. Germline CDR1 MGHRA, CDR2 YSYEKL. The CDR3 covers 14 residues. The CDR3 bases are TGCGCCAGCAGCCAAGGACAGGGTGGCGATGAGCAGTTCTTC. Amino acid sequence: CASSQGQGGDEQFF.

The CDR3 reads CAWDDRVGRPAFF. In nucleotides, the CDR3 is TGTGCCTGGGATGACAGGGTCGGACGTCCAGCTTTCTTT. J is TRBJ1-1 and V is TRBV30; TRBD1 matches 7 bases. This CDR3 region has 13 residues. The V segment lost 5 bases and the J segment 10 bases; nucleotides outside the gene matches: 13. Germline CDR1 GTSNPN, CDR2 SVGIG (reference sequence).

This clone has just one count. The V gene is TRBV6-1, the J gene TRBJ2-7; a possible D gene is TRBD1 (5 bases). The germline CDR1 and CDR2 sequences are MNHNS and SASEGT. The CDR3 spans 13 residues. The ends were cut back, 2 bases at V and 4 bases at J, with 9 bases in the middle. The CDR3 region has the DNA TGTGCCAGCAGTGAACAGGGCTATTACGAGCAGTACTTC. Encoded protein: CASSEQGYYEQYF.

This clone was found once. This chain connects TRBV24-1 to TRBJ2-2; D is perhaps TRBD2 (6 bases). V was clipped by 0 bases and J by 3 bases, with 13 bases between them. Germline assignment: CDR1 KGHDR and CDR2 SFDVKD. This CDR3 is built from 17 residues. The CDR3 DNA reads TGTGCCACCAGTGATTTGGTCGGGAGTACGGACACCGGGGAGCTGTTTTTT. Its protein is CATSDLVGSTDTGELFF.